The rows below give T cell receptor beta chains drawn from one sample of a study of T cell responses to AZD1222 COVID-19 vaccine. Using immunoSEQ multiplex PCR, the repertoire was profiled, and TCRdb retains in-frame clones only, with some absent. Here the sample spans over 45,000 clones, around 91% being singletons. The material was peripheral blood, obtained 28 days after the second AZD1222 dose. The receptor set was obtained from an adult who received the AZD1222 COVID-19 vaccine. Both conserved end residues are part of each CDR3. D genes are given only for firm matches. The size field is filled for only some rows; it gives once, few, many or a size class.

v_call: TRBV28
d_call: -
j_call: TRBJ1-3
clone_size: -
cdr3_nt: TGTGCCAGCAGTCCCCCTCCCCGGGACACCATATATTTT
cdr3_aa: CASSPPPRDTIYF

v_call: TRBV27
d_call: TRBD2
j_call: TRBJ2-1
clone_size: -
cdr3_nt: TGTGCCAGCAGTTTAGTGGGCGGGAGTAGGAGCGAGCAGTTCTTC
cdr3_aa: CASSLVGGSRSEQFF

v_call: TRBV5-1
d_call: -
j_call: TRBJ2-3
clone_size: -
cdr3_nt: TGCGCCAGCAGCAGCGGGACACTTAGCACAGATACGCAGTATTTT
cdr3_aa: CASSSGTLSTDTQYF

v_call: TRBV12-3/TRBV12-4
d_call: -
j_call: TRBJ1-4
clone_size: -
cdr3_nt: TGTGCCAGCTGCGGGGGGCGGCGTGAAAAACTGTTTTTT
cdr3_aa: CASCGGRREKLFF

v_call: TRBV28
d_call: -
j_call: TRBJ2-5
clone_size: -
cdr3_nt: TGTGCCAGCAGTCCATCGGTGGGGCAGGGGGGAGAGACCCAGTACTTC
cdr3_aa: CASSPSVGQGGETQYF

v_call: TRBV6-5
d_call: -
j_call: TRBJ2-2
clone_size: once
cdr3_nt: TGTGCCAGCATTGACTCCTTCACCGGGGAGCTGTTTTTT
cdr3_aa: CASIDSFTGELFF

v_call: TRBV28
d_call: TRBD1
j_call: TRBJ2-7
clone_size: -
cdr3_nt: TGTGCCAGCAGGGCGGGACAGGGGGCATCCTACGAGCAGTACTTC
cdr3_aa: CASRAGQGASYEQYF

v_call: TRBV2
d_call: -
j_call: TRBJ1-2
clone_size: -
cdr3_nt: TGTGCCAGCATCGAGGGACTCGGCTATGGCTACACCTTC
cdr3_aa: CASIEGLGYGYTF

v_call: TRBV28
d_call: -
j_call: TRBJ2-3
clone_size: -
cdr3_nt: TGTGCCAGCAGTTCCACTAGCCACAGAGATACGCAGTATTTT
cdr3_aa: CASSSTSHRDTQYF

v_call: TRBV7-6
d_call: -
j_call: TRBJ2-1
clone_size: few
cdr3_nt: TGTGCCAGCAGCTTGTCGGGACGCCAGGGGAATGAGCAGTTCTTC
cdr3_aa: CASSLSGRQGNEQFF

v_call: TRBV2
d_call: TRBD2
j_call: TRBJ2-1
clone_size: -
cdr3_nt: TGTGCCAGCAGTGAAGAGGGACTAGGGGTGGCTGAGCAGTTCTTC
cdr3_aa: CASSEEGLGVAEQFF

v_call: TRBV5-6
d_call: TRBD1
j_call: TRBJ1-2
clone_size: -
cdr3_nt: TGTGCCAGCAGCTCTAGGGACAGGGGGCATGGCTACACCTTC
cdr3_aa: CASSSRDRGHGYTF

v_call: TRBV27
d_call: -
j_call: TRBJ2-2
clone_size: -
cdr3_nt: TGTGCCAGCAGTCTATATTGGCCCGACTCCCGGATAGCGGAGAACACCGGGGAGCTGTTTTTT
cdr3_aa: CASSLYWPDSRIAENTGELFF

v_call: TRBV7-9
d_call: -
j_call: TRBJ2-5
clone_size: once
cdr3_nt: TGTGCCAGCAGCCCGACGGCAGAGACCCAGTACTTC
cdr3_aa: CASSPTAETQYF

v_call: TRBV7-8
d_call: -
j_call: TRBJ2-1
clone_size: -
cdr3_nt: TGTGCCAGCAGCTTGAGTCTCGTCAGGGTCTTCAATGAGCAGTTCTTC
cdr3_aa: CASSLSLVRVFNEQFF

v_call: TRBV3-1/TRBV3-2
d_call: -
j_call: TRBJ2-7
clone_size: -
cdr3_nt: TGTGCCAGCAGCCAGACCGGGGTAGGAGAGGGGGAGCAGTACTTC
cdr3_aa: CASSQTGVGEGEQYF

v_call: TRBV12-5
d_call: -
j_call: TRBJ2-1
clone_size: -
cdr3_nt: TGTGCTAGTGGTTTGGCGCCGGGACGTACCTACAATGAGCAGTTCTTC
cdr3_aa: CASGLAPGRTYNEQFF

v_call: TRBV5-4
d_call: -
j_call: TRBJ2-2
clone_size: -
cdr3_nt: TGTGCCAGCAGTCCGGGGCTAAACACCGGGGAGCTGTTTTTT
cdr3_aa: CASSPGLNTGELFF

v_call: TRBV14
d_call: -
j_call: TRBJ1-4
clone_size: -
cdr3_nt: TGTGCCAGCAGTCCCGGGTCGCGGGGTGAAAAACTGTTTTTT
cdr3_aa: CASSPGSRGEKLFF

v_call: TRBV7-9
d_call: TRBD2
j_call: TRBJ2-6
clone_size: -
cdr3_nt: TGTGCCAGCAGCGATAAGCGGGAGGGCCGCGGTGGGGCCAACGTCCTGACTTTC
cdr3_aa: CASSDKREGRGGANVLTF

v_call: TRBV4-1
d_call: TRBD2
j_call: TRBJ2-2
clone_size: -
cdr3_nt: TGCGCCAGCAGCCAAGGGGGACTAGCGGGAGTTGGCACCGGGGAGCTGTTTTTT
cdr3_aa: CASSQGGLAGVGTGELFF

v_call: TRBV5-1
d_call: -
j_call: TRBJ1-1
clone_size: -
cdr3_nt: TGCGCCAGCAGCCAGACGGATCTTACTGAAGCTTTCTTT
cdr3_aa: CASSQTDLTEAFF

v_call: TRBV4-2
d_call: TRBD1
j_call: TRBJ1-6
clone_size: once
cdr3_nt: TGTGCCAGCAGCCAAGGGGGACAGGGGGCCCTTCAGGCCCTCCACTTT
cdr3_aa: CASSQGGQGALQALHF

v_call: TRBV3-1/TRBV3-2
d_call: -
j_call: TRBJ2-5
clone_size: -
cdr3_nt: TGTGCCAGCAGCCAAGATCAGGACCCGGAGACCCAGTACTTC
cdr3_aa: CASSQDQDPETQYF

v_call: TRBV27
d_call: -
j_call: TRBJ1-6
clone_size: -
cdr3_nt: TGTGCCAGCAGTTTGGAGGGACAAAGCGTCAGTTCACCCCTCCACTTT
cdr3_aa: CASSLEGQSVSSPLHF

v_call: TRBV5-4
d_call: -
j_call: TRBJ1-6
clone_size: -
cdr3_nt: TGTGCCAGCAGCTTGGGGGTTTCACCCCTCCACTTT
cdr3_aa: CASSLGVSPLHF

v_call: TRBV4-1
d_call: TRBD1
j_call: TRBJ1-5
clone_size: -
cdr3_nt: TGCGCCAGCAGCCAAGTACTAGACAGGGTCTCTCAGCCCCAGCATTTT
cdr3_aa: CASSQVLDRVSQPQHF

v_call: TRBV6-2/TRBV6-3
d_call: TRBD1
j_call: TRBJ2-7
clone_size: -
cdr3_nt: TGTGCCAGCAGTTACTCGCCCGACAGGGGAGGAGAGCAGTACTTC
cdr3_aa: CASSYSPDRGGEQYF

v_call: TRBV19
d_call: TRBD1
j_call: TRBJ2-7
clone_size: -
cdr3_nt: TGTGCCAGTAGTGCCTCCCCACAGGGGGGTTTCTACGAGCAGTACTTC
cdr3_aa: CASSASPQGGFYEQYF

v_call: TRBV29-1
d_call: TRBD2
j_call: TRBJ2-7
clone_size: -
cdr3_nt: TGCAGCGCCCGCGCTAGCGGAACCTACGAGCAGTACTTC
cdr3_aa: CSARASGTYEQYF

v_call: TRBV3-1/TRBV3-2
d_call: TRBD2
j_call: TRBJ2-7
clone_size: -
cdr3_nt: TGTGCCAGCAGCCGGCACGAAGCGGGGGGGCGGAACGAGCAGTACTTC
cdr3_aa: CASSRHEAGGRNEQYF

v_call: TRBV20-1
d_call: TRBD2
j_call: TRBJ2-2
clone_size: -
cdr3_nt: TGCAGTGCTAGTACGGGGGGACCTTCCGGGGAGCTGTTTTTT
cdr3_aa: CSASTGGPSGELFF

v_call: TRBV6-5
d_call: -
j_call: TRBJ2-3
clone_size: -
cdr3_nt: TGTGCCAGCAGGAATAGTGGCACAGATACGCAGTATTTT
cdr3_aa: CASRNSGTDTQYF

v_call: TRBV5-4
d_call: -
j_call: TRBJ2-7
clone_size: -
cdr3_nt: TGTGCCAGCAGCCAAGGCCTCTCCGAAGGCGAGCAGTACTTC
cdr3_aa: CASSQGLSEGEQYF

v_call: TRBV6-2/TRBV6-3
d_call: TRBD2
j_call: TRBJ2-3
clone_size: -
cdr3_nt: TGTGCCAGCAGTCAACGGACTAGCGGGGGTGCTAGCACAGATACGCAGTATTTT
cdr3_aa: CASSQRTSGGASTDTQYF

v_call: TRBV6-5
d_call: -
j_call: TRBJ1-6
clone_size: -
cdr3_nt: TGTGCCAGCAGACCTCGCAGTAATTCACCCCTCCACTTT
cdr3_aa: CASRPRSNSPLHF

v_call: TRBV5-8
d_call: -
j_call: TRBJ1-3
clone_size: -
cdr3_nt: TGTGCCAGCAGACCCTCGGACAGACGAAACACCATATATTTT
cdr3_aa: CASRPSDRRNTIYF

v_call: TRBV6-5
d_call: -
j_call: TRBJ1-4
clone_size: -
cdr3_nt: TGTGCCAGCAGTTACCTCGGAAATGAAAAACTGTTTTTT
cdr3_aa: CASSYLGNEKLFF

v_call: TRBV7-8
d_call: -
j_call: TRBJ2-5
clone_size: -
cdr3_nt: TGTGCCAGCAGCTTCCAAAGGGCCCCAGGGTCCCAGTACTTC
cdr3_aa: CASSFQRAPGSQYF

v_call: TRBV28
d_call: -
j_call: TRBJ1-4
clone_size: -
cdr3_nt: TGTGCCAGCACCCCCTCGTCTGGCAGGGCAGGAAATGAAAAACTGTTTTTT
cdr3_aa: CASTPSSGRAGNEKLFF

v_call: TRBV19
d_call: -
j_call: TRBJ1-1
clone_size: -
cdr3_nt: TGTGCCAGTCCCCCCCCCGGACGGAGGATCACTGAAGCTTTCTTT
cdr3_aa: CASPPPGRRITEAFF

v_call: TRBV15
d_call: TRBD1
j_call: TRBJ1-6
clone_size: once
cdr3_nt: TGTGCCACCAGCAGTGGGGGACAGTCGTACTCACCCCTCCACTTT
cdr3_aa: CATSSGGQSYSPLHF

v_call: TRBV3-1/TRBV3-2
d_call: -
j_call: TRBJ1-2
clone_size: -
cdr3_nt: TGTGCCAGCAGCCCCGACGGGGGGGAGGGCTACACCTTC
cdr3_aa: CASSPDGGEGYTF

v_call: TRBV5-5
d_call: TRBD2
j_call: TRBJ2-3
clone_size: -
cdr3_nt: TGTGCCAGCAGCACCATCGGGGGCGGGGGGGCCACAGATACGCAGTATTTT
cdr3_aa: CASSTIGGGGATDTQYF

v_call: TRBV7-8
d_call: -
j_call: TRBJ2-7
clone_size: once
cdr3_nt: TGTGCCAGCAGCACCCGACGAGTGAAGTCCTACGAGCAGTACTTC
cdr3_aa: CASSTRRVKSYEQYF

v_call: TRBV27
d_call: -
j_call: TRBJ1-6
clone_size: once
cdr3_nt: TGTGCCAGCAGTCGGACGGCAAGCTCCTATAATTCACCCCTCCACTTT
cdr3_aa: CASSRTASSYNSPLHF

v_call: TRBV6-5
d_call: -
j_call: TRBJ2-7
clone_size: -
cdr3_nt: TGTGCCAGCAGTTACGCAGGGGGGAGCTCCTACGAGCAGTACTTC
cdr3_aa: CASSYAGGSSYEQYF

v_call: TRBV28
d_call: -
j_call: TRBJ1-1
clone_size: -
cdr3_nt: TGTGCCAGCAGTCGACGGTGGACCCCTAACACTGAAGCTTTCTTT
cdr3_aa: CASSRRWTPNTEAFF

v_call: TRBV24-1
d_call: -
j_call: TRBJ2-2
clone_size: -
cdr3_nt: TGTGCCACCAGCGCCTTTGACGGGAGTGCCGGGGAGCTGTTTTTT
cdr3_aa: CATSAFDGSAGELFF

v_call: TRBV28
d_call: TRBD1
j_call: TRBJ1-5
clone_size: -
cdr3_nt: TGTGCCAGCAGTTTAGCCGGGACAGGGTCCAATCAGCCCCAGCATTTT
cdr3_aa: CASSLAGTGSNQPQHF

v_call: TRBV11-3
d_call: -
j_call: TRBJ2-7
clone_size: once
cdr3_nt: TGTGCCAGCAGCCCCATGGGTACCTACGAGCAGTACTTC
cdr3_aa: CASSPMGTYEQYF

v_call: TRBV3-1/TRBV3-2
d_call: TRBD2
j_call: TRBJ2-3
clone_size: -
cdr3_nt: TGTGCCAGCAGCCTGCGGACTAGCGGGAGAATATATACGCAGTATTTT
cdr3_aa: CASSLRTSGRIYTQYF

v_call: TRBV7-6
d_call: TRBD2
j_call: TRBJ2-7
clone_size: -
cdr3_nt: TGTGCCAGCAGCTTACGGGAGGGCCCCGACTACGAGCAGTACTTC
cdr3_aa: CASSLREGPDYEQYF

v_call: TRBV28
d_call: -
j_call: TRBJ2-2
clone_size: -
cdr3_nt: TGTGCCAGCAGTTTCGGAGGGGCCGACACCGGGGAGCTGTTTTTT
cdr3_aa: CASSFGGADTGELFF